Listed here are 2 T cell receptor beta chains from one sample, sequenced in a study of control samples from healthy donors and cancer patients. Sequencing was performed with immunoSEQ multiplex PCR; in TCRdb, only in-frame clones are kept and a portion is missing. The profile shows under 150,000 clones, about 95% of them singletons. Sequencing was performed on blood. These receptors were obtained from a man aged 30-40 years in good health.

This clone was observed a single time. The V gene is TRBV30, the J gene TRBJ1-6, with TRBD1 matching 7 bases. The junction had 9 bases not matched to a gene; V was cut back by 4 bases and J by 3 bases. CDR1 and CDR2 from the germline V gene are GTSNPN and SVGIG (reference sequence). The CDR3 length is 16 residues. CDR3 sequence (DNA): TGTGCCTGGACCACCGGGACAGCCTACTATAATTCACCCCTCCACTTT. Its protein product is CAWTTGTAYYNSPLHF. Filled out from reference TRBV30 and TRBJ1-6, the complete variable domain reads SQTIHQWPATLVQPVGSPLSLECTVEGTSNPNLYWYRQAAGRGLQLLFYSVGIGQISSEVPQNLSASRPQDRQFILSSKKLLLSDSGFYLCAWTTGTAYYNSPLHFGNGTRLTVT.

The chain uses TRBV7-2 and TRBJ1-4; TRBD1 aligns across 9 bases. Germline trimming cut 1 base from V and 5 bases from J; bases unmatched to any gene: 2. From germline, CDR1 is SGHTA and CDR2 FQGNSA. This CDR3 region has 15 residues. CDR3 residues: CASSLGGTGNEKLFF. The CDR3 DNA reads TGTGCCAGCAGCTTAGGCGGGACAGGGAATGAAAAACTGTTTTTT.